A selection of T cell receptor beta chains follows, all from one sample in a study of blood T cell repertoires in COVID-19. The protocol was immunoSEQ multiplex PCR, while the TCRdb copy is restricted to in-frame clones and leaves out a portion. The sample holds tens of thousands of clones; just over 90% are singletons and the top ten take around 8%. Sequencing was performed on peripheral blood. These receptors were collected from a human donor in a cohort sampled during active COVID-19. The CDR3 runs from the conserved cysteine through the conserved F or W. D genes are given only for firm matches. Not all rows give a size; the values are once, few, many and, for expanded clones, a class.

D gene: TRBD1
clone size: .
J gene: TRBJ1-4
V gene: TRBV5-6
CDR3 protein: CASSYRPGGATNEKLFF
CDR3 DNA: TGTGCCAGCAGCTACCGGCCAGGGGGAGCAACTAATGAAAAACTGTTTTTT

D gene: .
clone size: .
J gene: TRBJ1-4
V gene: TRBV5-6
CDR3 protein: CASSLGTGYEKLFF
CDR3 DNA: TGTGCCAGCAGCTTGGGGACGGGGTATGAAAAACTGTTTTTT

D gene: .
clone size: .
J gene: TRBJ2-1
V gene: TRBV7-3
CDR3 protein: CASSSRLNNEQFF
CDR3 DNA: TGTGCCAGCAGCTCTCGACTGAACAATGAGCAGTTCTTC

D gene: .
clone size: .
J gene: TRBJ2-1
V gene: TRBV7-8
CDR3 protein: CASSLGPTTGSYNEQFF
CDR3 DNA: TGTGCCAGCAGCTTAGGTCCGACAACCGGCTCCTACAATGAGCAGTTCTTC

D gene: .
clone size: .
J gene: TRBJ2-1
V gene: TRBV24-1
CDR3 protein: CATSALTDPSNEQFF
CDR3 DNA: TGTGCCACCAGTGCCTTGACAGACCCCAGCAATGAGCAGTTCTTC

D gene: .
clone size: .
J gene: TRBJ2-3
V gene: TRBV6-6
CDR3 protein: CASSSTTGLITDTQYF
CDR3 DNA: TGTGCCAGCAGTTCCACGACAGGACTTATCACAGATACGCAGTATTTT

D gene: TRBD1
clone size: .
J gene: TRBJ2-7
V gene: TRBV5-5
CDR3 protein: CASSAGQGAYEQYF
CDR3 DNA: TGTGCCAGCAGCGCCGGACAGGGAGCCTACGAGCAGTACTTC

D gene: TRBD1
clone size: .
J gene: TRBJ1-3
V gene: TRBV18
CDR3 protein: CASSPGPGQEFSGNTIYF
CDR3 DNA: TGTGCCAGCTCACCAGGACCGGGACAGGAGTTTAGTGGAAACACCATATATTTT

D gene: .
clone size: .
J gene: TRBJ1-2
V gene: TRBV5-4
CDR3 protein: CASSSTGGGYTF
CDR3 DNA: TGTGCCAGCAGCTCCACCGGGGGTGGCTACACCTTC

D gene: TRBD2
clone size: .
J gene: TRBJ2-1
V gene: TRBV9
CDR3 protein: CASSASGAGGPHGEQFF
CDR3 DNA: TGTGCCAGCAGCGCGAGTGGGGCGGGAGGGCCTCACGGTGAGCAGTTCTTC

D gene: .
clone size: .
J gene: TRBJ2-3
V gene: TRBV7-2
CDR3 protein: CASSLSTGDTQYF
CDR3 DNA: TGTGCCAGCAGCTTATCAACAGGAGATACGCAGTATTTT

D gene: TRBD1
clone size: .
J gene: TRBJ1-1
V gene: TRBV13
CDR3 protein: CASSKRDRGRSTEAFF
CDR3 DNA: TGTGCCAGCAGCAAACGGGACAGGGGGCGTAGCACTGAAGCTTTCTTT

D gene: .
clone size: once
J gene: TRBJ1-2
V gene: TRBV7-2
CDR3 protein: CASSLGRGDYGYTF
CDR3 DNA: TGTGCCAGCAGCTTAGGCCGGGGGGACTATGGCTACACCTTC

D gene: .
clone size: .
J gene: TRBJ2-7
V gene: TRBV6-2/TRBV6-3
CDR3 protein: CASSQSPQAYEQYF
CDR3 DNA: TGTGCCAGCAGCCAAAGCCCTCAAGCCTACGAGCAGTACTTC

D gene: .
clone size: .
J gene: TRBJ1-6
V gene: TRBV2
CDR3 protein: CASSDSGNSPLHF
CDR3 DNA: TGTGCCAGCAGTGACAGCGGCAATTCACCCCTCCACTTT

D gene: .
clone size: .
J gene: TRBJ2-3
V gene: TRBV5-4
CDR3 protein: CASSTDRITDTQYF
CDR3 DNA: TGTGCCAGCAGCACTGACAGGATCACAGATACGCAGTATTTT

D gene: .
clone size: .
J gene: TRBJ1-2
V gene: TRBV11-2
CDR3 protein: CASSLVGTDYGYTF
CDR3 DNA: TGTGCCAGCAGCTTAGTTGGAACAGACTATGGCTACACCTTC

D gene: TRBD2
clone size: .
J gene: TRBJ2-7
V gene: TRBV7-2
CDR3 protein: CASSLVPGGVYEQYF
CDR3 DNA: TGTGCCAGCAGCTTAGTACCGGGAGGCGTCTACGAGCAGTACTTC

D gene: .
clone size: once
J gene: TRBJ2-7
V gene: TRBV4-2
CDR3 protein: CASSQEGGGIFDSRRGYEQYF
CDR3 DNA: TGTGCCAGCAGCCAAGAAGGTGGGGGGATCTTCGATAGTCGCCGTGGCTACGAGCAGTACTTC

D gene: TRBD1
clone size: .
J gene: TRBJ2-2
V gene: TRBV9
CDR3 protein: CASSLRDSANTGELFF
CDR3 DNA: TGTGCCAGCAGCCTCCGGGACAGCGCGAACACCGGGGAGCTGTTTTTT

D gene: TRBD1
clone size: .
J gene: TRBJ1-4
V gene: TRBV10-3
CDR3 protein: CAISDRIGDRGSF
CDR3 DNA: TGTGCCATCAGTGACAGGATAGGAGACAGGGGCTCTTTT

D gene: .
clone size: .
J gene: TRBJ2-2
V gene: TRBV2
CDR3 protein: CATKGRVNTGELFF
CDR3 DNA: TGTGCCACAAAGGGCAGGGTTAACACCGGGGAGCTGTTTTTT

D gene: .
clone size: .
J gene: TRBJ1-5
V gene: TRBV12-5
CDR3 protein: CASGADSQPQHF
CDR3 DNA: TGTGCTAGTGGGGCGGACAGCCAGCCCCAGCATTTT

D gene: .
clone size: .
J gene: TRBJ1-1
V gene: TRBV5-5
CDR3 protein: CASSSTRGATEAFF
CDR3 DNA: TGTGCCAGCAGCTCTACCCGGGGGGCCACTGAAGCTTTCTTT

D gene: .
clone size: .
J gene: TRBJ2-7
V gene: TRBV5-4
CDR3 protein: CASSPGGASSDYEQYF
CDR3 DNA: TGTGCCAGCAGTCCCGGAGGGGCTAGCAGTGACTACGAGCAGTACTTC

D gene: TRBD2
clone size: .
J gene: TRBJ2-5
V gene: TRBV24-1
CDR3 protein: CATSDGGGAGETQYF
CDR3 DNA: TGTGCCACCAGTGACGGCGGGGGGGCAGGTGAGACCCAGTACTTC

D gene: .
clone size: few
J gene: TRBJ1-5
V gene: TRBV28
CDR3 protein: CASSEPSYRKGDQPQHF
CDR3 DNA: TGTGCCAGCAGTGAACCCTCTTACAGGAAAGGGGATCAGCCCCAGCATTTT

D gene: .
clone size: .
J gene: TRBJ1-2
V gene: TRBV28
CDR3 protein: CASKSGGAYGYTF
CDR3 DNA: TGTGCCAGCAAGTCCGGGGGTGCCTATGGCTACACCTTC

D gene: .
clone size: few
J gene: TRBJ2-3
V gene: TRBV7-2
CDR3 protein: CASSSPQVPSTDTQYF
CDR3 DNA: TGTGCCAGCAGCTCCCCGCAGGTTCCTAGCACAGATACGCAGTATTTT

D gene: .
clone size: .
J gene: TRBJ2-4
V gene: TRBV5-1
CDR3 protein: CASSLGGPNIQYF
CDR3 DNA: TGCGCCAGCAGCTTGGGGGGCCCAAACATTCAGTACTTC

D gene: TRBD2
clone size: .
J gene: TRBJ2-2
V gene: TRBV10-1
CDR3 protein: CANSSQGLAGTSNTGELFF
CDR3 DNA: TGCGCCAATTCTTCCCAAGGACTAGCGGGGACTTCGAACACCGGGGAGCTGTTTTTT

D gene: .
clone size: .
J gene: TRBJ1-5
V gene: TRBV19
CDR3 protein: CASSIVTGHSNQPQHF
CDR3 DNA: TGTGCCAGTAGTATAGTGACAGGACATAGCAATCAGCCCCAGCATTTT

D gene: .
clone size: .
J gene: TRBJ1-2
V gene: TRBV30
CDR3 protein: CAWSPRVDGYTF
CDR3 DNA: TGTGCCTGGAGTCCGAGGGTGGATGGCTACACCTTC

D gene: .
clone size: .
J gene: TRBJ2-7
V gene: TRBV7-8
CDR3 protein: CASSPRDSSYEQYF
CDR3 DNA: TGTGCCAGCAGCCCTCGGGACTCATCCTACGAGCAGTACTTC

D gene: .
clone size: .
J gene: TRBJ1-2
V gene: TRBV5-1
CDR3 protein: CASSPEVSAYGYTF
CDR3 DNA: TGCGCCAGCAGCCCGGAGGTCAGCGCTTATGGCTACACCTTC

D gene: .
clone size: .
J gene: TRBJ2-1
V gene: TRBV11-2
CDR3 protein: CASTKGGGQPSYNEQFF
CDR3 DNA: TGTGCCAGCACCAAAGGAGGGGGACAGCCTTCCTACAATGAGCAGTTCTTC

D gene: TRBD1
clone size: .
J gene: TRBJ1-4
V gene: TRBV7-9
CDR3 protein: CASSNTGTGSEKLFF
CDR3 DNA: TGTGCCAGCAGCAATACCGGGACAGGGTCTGAAAAACTGTTTTTT

D gene: TRBD1
clone size: .
J gene: TRBJ1-2
V gene: TRBV29-1
CDR3 protein: CSVGVGQLEGYTF
CDR3 DNA: TGCAGCGTTGGGGTGGGACAGTTGGAGGGCTACACCTTC

D gene: TRBD1
clone size: .
J gene: TRBJ1-5
V gene: TRBV2
CDR3 protein: CASRASGGGNQPQHF
CDR3 DNA: TGTGCCAGCAGGGCGTCAGGGGGAGGCAATCAGCCCCAGCATTTT

D gene: TRBD1
clone size: .
J gene: TRBJ2-5
V gene: TRBV28
CDR3 protein: CASTLPEGGARETQYF
CDR3 DNA: TGTGCCAGCACCCTGCCCGAAGGGGGCGCGCGGGAGACCCAGTACTTC

D gene: .
clone size: .
J gene: TRBJ2-7
V gene: TRBV5-1
CDR3 protein: CASSSGTLTYEQYF
CDR3 DNA: TGCGCCAGCAGCTCCGGGACACTTACCTACGAGCAGTACTTC

D gene: .
clone size: .
J gene: TRBJ2-1
V gene: TRBV3-1/TRBV3-2
CDR3 protein: CASSQAPNEQFF
CDR3 DNA: TGTGCCAGCAGCCAAGCCCCAAATGAGCAGTTCTTC

D gene: TRBD1
clone size: .
J gene: TRBJ2-5
V gene: TRBV4-3
CDR3 protein: CASSQDGTGGEETQYF
CDR3 DNA: TGCGCCAGCAGCCAAGACGGGACAGGGGGCGAAGAGACCCAGTACTTC

D gene: .
clone size: .
J gene: TRBJ1-1
V gene: TRBV10-1
CDR3 protein: CASSGEWNTEAFF
CDR3 DNA: TGCGCCAGCAGTGGCGAGTGGAACACTGAAGCTTTCTTT

D gene: .
clone size: .
J gene: TRBJ2-7
V gene: TRBV11-1
CDR3 protein: CASSLTPYEQYF
CDR3 DNA: TGTGCCAGCAGCTTGACACCCTACGAGCAGTACTTC

D gene: TRBD1
clone size: .
J gene: TRBJ1-1
V gene: TRBV9
CDR3 protein: CASSARSGQGEAFF
CDR3 DNA: TGTGCCAGCAGCGCCCGCTCGGGACAGGGGGAAGCTTTCTTT